Presented here are 10 T cell receptor beta chains from one specimen sequenced in a study of T cells in Graves' hyperthyroidism and ophthalmopathy. RNA transcripts served as the template for amplifying TCR beta CDR3 regions. RT-PCR in the first round (using the HTBI primer set) targeted the TCR CDR3. TCRdb re-called the multiplex PCR reads through MiXCR, storing one row per CDR3 protein. The sample consists of around 600,000 distinct CDR3 sequences, approximately 15% of them appearing once. The material sequenced was blood. Every receptor here comes from a woman under 30 with Graves' ophthalmopathy.

Comment on this clonotype: The junction does not match germline at one end; this may be a read error. The V and J genes are TRBV7-9 and TRBJ1-5; D remains ambiguous. Germline V CDR1 and CDR2: SEHNR, FQNEAQ (reference sequence). The CDR3 runs to 13 residues. CDR3 bases: TGCGCCAGCAGCCAAGATCTGGGCGGGCCCCAGCATTTT. This codes for CASSQDLGGPQHF.

This clonotype was detected only a few times. This chain connects TRBV2 to TRBJ2-1; the D gene is possibly TRBD2 (6 bases). The V gene's germline CDR1 is SNHLY and CDR2 FYNNEI. Deletions cut 2 bases from V and 0 bases from J, with 11 bases between. This CDR3 is built from 16 residues. For the CDR3, the DNA is TGTGCCAGCAGTGAAATGGAGGGAAACTCCTACAATGAGCAGTTCTTC. Its translation: CASSEMEGNSYNEQFF.

This sequence joins TRBV16 and TRBJ1-4; 8 bases map to TRBD1. V trimming: 0 bases; J trimming: 2 bases; junction bases outside the gene matches: 5. The CDR3 is 17 residues long. CDR1 and CDR2 (germline): KGHSY, FQNENV. In DNA form, the CDR3 reads TGTGCCAGCAGCCAATCTTACAGGGGGAGGACTAATGAAAAACTGTTTTTT. This gives the protein CASSQSYRGRTNEKLFF.

This clonotype came up a few times. This sequence joins TRBV19 and TRBJ2-7; tentatively, D is TRBD2 (6 bases). The CDR3 runs 15 residues. The ends were cut back, 5 bases at V and 0 bases at J, with 14 bases in the middle. CDR1 and CDR2 (germline): LNHDA, SQIVND (reference sequence). The CDR3: CASSGDWGTSYEQYF. CDR3 DNA sequence: TGTGCCAGTAGTGGGGACTGGGGGACCTCCTACGAGCAGTACTTC.

This clonotype appeared a single time. The rearrangement joins TRBV4-1 to TRBJ1-4, with D possibly TRBD1 on 6 matching bases. The CDR3 is 15 amino acids. Trimming took off 1 base at V and 7 bases at J, with 13 bases between the two ends. Germline V gene lookup returns CDR1 MGHRA and CDR2 YSYEKL. The CDR3 loop is CASSQVLGAAEKLFF. Written as DNA, the CDR3 is TGCGCCAGCAGCCAAGTACTGGGGGCGGCTGAAAAACTGTTTTTT.

Ten or more counts support this clonotype. DNA of the CDR3: TGTGCCAGCAGCTTAGGCTTGCAGGCGAACACTGAAGCTTTCTTT. Translating it yields CASSLGLQANTEAFF. The V and J genes are TRBV13 and TRBJ1-1; unclear D gene. Trimming removed 0 bases from V and 1 base from J, with 9 bases in between. This CDR3 is 15 amino acids long. Germline CDR1 PRHDT, CDR2 FYEKMQ (reference sequence).

The rearrangement uses TRBV12-5 and TRBJ2-2; 13 bases line up with TRBD2. The CDR3 contains 21 residues. V lost 3 bases to trimming and J lost 2 bases; unmatched junction nucleotides: 15. Germline V gene sequence: CDR1 LGHNT, CDR2 FRNRAP. The CDR3 region is CASGLITIPGLAGINTGELFF. CDR3 bases: TGTGCTAGTGGTTTAATTACCATACCGGGACTAGCGGGAATTAACACCGGGGAGCTGTTTTTT.

V usage is TRBV5-4 and J usage is TRBJ2-2; tentatively, D is TRBD2 (5 bases). This CDR3 has 14 residues. V dropped 4 bases and J dropped 6 bases, with 13 bases sitting between them. The germline V gene encodes CDR1 SGHNT and CDR2 YYREEE (reference sequence). In DNA form, the CDR3 reads TGTGCCAGCAGCCTGGTTTACGGGGCCGGGGAGCTGTTTTTT. It is translated as CASSLVYGAGELFF.

Details on this clonotype: This may stem from a read error, because a much larger clone lies one nucleotide away. This CDR3 is CASSLSAGGEASF. DNA for the CDR3: TGTGCCAGCAGTTTATCGGCGGGAGGGGAGGCTTCCTTT. This chain joins TRBV27 and TRBJ1-1, with D maybe TRBD1 (5 bases). Germline CDR1 MNHEY, CDR2 SMNVEV (reference sequence). The CDR3 contains 13 residues.

The rearrangement links TRBV19 to TRBJ2-2, with TRBD2 matching 8 bases. The CDR3 is 15 amino acids. Unmatched junction bases numbered 11, after V lost 7 bases and J lost 7 bases. CDR1 is LNHDA and CDR2 is SQIVND in the germline V gene (reference sequence). DNA of the CDR3: TGTGCCAGTATCCCGACTACCGCGGGGGGCGGGGAGCTGTTTTTT. It codes for CASIPTTAGGGELFF. The whole variable domain, filled in from reference TRBV19 and TRBJ2-2, reads DGGITQSPKYLFRKEGQNVTLSCEQNLNHDAMYWYRQDPGQGLRLIYYSQIVNDFQKGDIAEGYSVSREKKESFPLTVTSAQKNPTAFYLCASIPTTAGGGELFFGEGSRLTVL.